The clone carrying this T cell receptor (beta chain) was seen a handful of times. Its antigen is as yet unknown. The record originates from a study of OX40 agonist ivuxolimab in advanced cancers. At the level of the study: Three individuals attained partial responses, comprising one hepatocellular carcinoma case and two cutaneous melanoma cases.

Trimming took 4 bases from V and 6 from J; bases not matched to a gene: 1. The CDR3 is made up of 13 amino acids. The V gene's germline CDR1 is MGHRA and CDR2 YSYEKL. TCRdb's table, derived via immunoSEQ multiplex PCR, lists solely in-frame clones and lacks some. Of 25,000 to 30,000 clones in the sample, 91% were seen once. Whole-study results and caveats: Dosing at 0.1 to 3.0 mg/kg was accompanied by clonal expansion of CD4+ and CD8+ blood T cells by week 6. Compared with CD4+, CD8+ T cells on average had more expanded clones.

This TCR was sampled from an adult with an advanced solid tumor such as melanoma, head and neck, liver or kidney cancer. The rearrangement links TRBV4-1 to TRBJ2-1; TRBD1 matches 9 bases. This specimen was CD4+ or CD8+ T cells sorted from blood, taken in a trial of the OX40 agonist ivuxolimab. CDR3 bases: TGCGCCAGCAGCCTGGGACAGGGCAATGAGCAGTTCTTC. It encodes CASSLGQGNEQFF.